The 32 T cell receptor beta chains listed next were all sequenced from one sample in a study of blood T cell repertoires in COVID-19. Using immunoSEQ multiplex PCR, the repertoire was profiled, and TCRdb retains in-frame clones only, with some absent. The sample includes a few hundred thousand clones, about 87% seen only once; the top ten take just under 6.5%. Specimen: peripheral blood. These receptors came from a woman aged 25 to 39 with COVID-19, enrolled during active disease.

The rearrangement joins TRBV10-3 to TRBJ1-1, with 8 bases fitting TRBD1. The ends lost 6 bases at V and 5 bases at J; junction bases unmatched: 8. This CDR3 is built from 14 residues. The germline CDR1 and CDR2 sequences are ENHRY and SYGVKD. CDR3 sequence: CAIRPGQGGTEAFF. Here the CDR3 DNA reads TGTGCCATCAGACCCGGACAGGGAGGGACTGAAGCTTTCTTT.

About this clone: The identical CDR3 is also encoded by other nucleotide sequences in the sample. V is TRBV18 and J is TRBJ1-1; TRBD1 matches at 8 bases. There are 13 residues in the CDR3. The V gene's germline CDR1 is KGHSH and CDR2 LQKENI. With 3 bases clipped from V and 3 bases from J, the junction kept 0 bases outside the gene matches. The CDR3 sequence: CASSPDRDTEAFF. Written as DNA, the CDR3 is TGTGCCAGCTCACCGGACAGGGACACTGAAGCTTTCTTT.

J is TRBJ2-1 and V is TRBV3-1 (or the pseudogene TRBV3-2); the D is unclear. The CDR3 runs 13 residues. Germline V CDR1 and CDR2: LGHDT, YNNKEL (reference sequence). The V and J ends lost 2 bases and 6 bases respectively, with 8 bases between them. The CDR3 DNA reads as TGTGCCAGCAGCCAACAAACGAGCAATGAGCAGTTCTTC. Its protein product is CASSQQTSNEQFF.

CDR3 sequence reads: CASSAGGKYNEQFF. The CDR3 DNA reads TGTGCCAGCAGTGCTGGCGGGAAGTACAATGAGCAGTTCTTC. The chain has TRBV25-1 and TRBJ2-1; D may be TRBD2 (6 bases). Trimming took 4 bases from V and 4 from J, leaving 11 bases between them. The CDR3 is made up of 14 amino acids. CDR1 and CDR2 from the germline V gene are MGHDK and SYGVNS.

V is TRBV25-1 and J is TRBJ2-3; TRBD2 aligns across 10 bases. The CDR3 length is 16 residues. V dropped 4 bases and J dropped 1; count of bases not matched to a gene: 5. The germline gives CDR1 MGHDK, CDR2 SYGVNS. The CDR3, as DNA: TGTGCCAGCAGTGCCTTCAGCGGGGGGGGCACAGATACGCAGTATTTT. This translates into CASSAFSGGGTDTQYF.

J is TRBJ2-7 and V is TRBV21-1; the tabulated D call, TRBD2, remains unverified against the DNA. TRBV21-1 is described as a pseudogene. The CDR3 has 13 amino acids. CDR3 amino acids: CASSKVALYEQYV. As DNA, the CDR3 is TGTGCCAGCAGCAAAGTAGCGCTCTACGAGCAGTACGTC.

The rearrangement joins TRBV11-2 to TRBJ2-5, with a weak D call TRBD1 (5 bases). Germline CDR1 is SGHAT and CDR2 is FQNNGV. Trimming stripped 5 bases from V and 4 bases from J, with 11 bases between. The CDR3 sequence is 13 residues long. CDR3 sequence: CASSTDSVETQYF. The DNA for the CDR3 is TGTGCCAGCAGCACTGACAGCGTAGAGACCCAGTACTTC.

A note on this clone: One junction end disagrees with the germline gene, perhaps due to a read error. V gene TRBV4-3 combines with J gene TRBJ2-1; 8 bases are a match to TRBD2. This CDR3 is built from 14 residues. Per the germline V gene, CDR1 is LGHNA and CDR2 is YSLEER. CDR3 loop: CASSQDPGGTIRVF. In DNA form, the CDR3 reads TGCGCCAGCAGCCAAGATCCGGGAGGGACGATCAGGGTCTTC.

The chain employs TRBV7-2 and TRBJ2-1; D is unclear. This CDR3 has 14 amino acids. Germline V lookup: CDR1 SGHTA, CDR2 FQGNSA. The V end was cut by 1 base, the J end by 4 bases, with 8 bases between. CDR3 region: CASSLVPGYNEQFF. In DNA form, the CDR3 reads TGTGCCAGCAGCTTAGTCCCGGGTTACAATGAGCAGTTCTTC.

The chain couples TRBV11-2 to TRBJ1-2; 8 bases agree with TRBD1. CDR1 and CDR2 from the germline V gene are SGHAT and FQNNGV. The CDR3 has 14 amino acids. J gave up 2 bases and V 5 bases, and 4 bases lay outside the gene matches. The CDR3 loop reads CASSQGATNYGYTF. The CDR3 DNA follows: TGTGCCAGCAGCCAGGGGGCAACGAACTATGGCTACACCTTC.

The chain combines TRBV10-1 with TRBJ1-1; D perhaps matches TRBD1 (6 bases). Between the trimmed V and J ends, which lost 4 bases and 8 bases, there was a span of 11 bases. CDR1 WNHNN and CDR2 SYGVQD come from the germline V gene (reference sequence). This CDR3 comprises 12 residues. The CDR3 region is CASSGLDREAFF. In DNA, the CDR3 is TGCGCCAGCAGTGGGTTGGACAGAGAAGCTTTCTTT.

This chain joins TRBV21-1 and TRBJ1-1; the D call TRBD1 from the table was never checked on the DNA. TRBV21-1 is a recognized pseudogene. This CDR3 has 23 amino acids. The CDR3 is CASSKVGTPGQGFSSEEGKKAFF. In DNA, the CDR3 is TGTGCCAGCAGCAAAGTAGGAACTCCGGGACAGGGATTTTCTTCGGAGGAAGGCAAAAAAGCTTTCTTT.

This CDR3 is CASSRGKGNSNQPQHF. CDR3 DNA: TGTGCCAGTTCCCGAGGGAAGGGAAATAGCAATCAGCCCCAGCATTTT. The gene calls are TRBV27 and TRBJ1-5; unclear D gene. The CDR3 sequence is 16 residues long. Germline-derived CDR1 and CDR2 are MNHEY and SMNVEV (reference sequence). Between the trimmed V and J ends, which lost 9 bases and 0 bases, there was a span of 18 bases.

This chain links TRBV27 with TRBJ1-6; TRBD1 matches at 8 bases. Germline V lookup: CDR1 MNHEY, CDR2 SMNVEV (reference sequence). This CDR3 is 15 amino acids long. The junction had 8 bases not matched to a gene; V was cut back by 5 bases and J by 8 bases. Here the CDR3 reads CASSGGTGGHSPLHF. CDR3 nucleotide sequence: TGTGCCAGCAGTGGGGGGACAGGAGGGCATTCACCCCTCCACTTT.

CDR3 protein: CAISESGVGWENQPQHF. DNA of the CDR3: TGTGCCATCAGTGAGTCGGGAGTGGGGTGGGAAAATCAGCCCCAGCATTTT. V usage is TRBV10-3 and J usage is TRBJ1-5; D remains unclear. Trimming removed 0 bases from V and 4 bases from J, with 16 bases in between. Per germline, CDR1 ENHRY and CDR2 SYGVKD. CDR3 length: 17 residues.

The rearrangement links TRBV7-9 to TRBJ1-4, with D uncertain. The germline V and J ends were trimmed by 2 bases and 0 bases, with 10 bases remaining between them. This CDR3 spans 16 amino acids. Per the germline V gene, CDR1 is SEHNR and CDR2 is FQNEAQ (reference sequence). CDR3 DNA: TGTGCCAGCAGCTTAAATGGGCTTGCAACTAATGAAAAACTGTTTTTT. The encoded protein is CASSLNGLATNEKLFF.

The CDR3 loop reads CASSLRPPLEDEQYF. The CDR3 DNA reads as TGTGCCAGCAGCCTCCGGCCACCTCTGGAGGACGAGCAGTACTTC. The gene calls are TRBV4-2 and TRBJ2-7, with D perhaps TRBD2 (5 bases). V was clipped by 4 bases and J by 5 bases, with 18 bases between them. The CDR3 is 15 residues long. Germline V gene sequence: CDR1 LGHNA, CDR2 YNFKEQ.

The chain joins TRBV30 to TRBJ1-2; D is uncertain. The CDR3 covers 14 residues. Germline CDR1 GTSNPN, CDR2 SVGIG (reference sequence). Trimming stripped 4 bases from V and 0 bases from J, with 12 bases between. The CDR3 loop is CAWILTGANYGYTF. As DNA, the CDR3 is TGTGCCTGGATATTGACGGGAGCTAACTATGGCTACACCTTC.

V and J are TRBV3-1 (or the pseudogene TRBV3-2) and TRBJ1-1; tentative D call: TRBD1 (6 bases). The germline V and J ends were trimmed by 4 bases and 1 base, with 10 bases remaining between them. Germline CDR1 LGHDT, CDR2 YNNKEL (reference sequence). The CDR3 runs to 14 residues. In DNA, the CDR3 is TGTGCCAGCAGCCTGGGACAAGAGAACACTGAAGCTTTCTTT. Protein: CASSLGQENTEAFF.

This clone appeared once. The CDR3 DNA reads TGTGCCAGCAGTGAGACAGGTGACTATGGCTACACCTTC. Its translation: CASSETGDYGYTF. The gene calls are TRBV6-1 and TRBJ1-2; a weak D match, TRBD1 (6 bases). The V end lost 3 bases, the J end lost 3 bases, and 8 bases lay between the germline ends. Germline V CDR1 and CDR2: MNHNS, SASEGT. The CDR3 totals 13 residues.

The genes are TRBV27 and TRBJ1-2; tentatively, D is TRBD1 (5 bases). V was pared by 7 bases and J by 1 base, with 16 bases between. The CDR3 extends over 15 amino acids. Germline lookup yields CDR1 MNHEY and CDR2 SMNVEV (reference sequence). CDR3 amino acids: CASTESGINNYGYTF. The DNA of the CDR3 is TGTGCCAGCACCGAGTCAGGGATTAATAACTATGGCTACACCTTC.

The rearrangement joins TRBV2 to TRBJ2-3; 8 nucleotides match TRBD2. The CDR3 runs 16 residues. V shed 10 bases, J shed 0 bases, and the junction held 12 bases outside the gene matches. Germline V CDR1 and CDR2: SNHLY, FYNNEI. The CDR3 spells CATPRSGGRSTDTQYF. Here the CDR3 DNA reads TGTGCCACCCCAAGAAGCGGGGGCCGAAGCACAGATACGCAGTATTTT.

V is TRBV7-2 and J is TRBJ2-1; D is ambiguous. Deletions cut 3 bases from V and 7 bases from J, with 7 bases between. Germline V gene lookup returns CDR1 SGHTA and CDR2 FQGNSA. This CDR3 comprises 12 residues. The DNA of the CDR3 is TGTGCCAGCAGCTTCTCGAGGAATGAGCAGTTCTTC. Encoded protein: CASSFSRNEQFF.

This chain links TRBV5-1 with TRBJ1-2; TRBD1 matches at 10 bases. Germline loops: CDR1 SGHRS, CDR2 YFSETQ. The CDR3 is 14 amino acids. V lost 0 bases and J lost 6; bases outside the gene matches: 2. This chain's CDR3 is CASSLGDRGNGYTF. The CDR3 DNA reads TGCGCCAGCAGCTTGGGGGACAGGGGTAATGGCTACACCTTC.

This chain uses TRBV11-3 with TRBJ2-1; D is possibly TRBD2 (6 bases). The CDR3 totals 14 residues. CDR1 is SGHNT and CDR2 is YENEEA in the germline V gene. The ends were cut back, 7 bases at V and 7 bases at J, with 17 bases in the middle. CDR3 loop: CASTSSGSRNEQFF. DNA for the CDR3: TGTGCCAGCACCTCTTCCGGGAGCCGTAATGAGCAGTTCTTC.

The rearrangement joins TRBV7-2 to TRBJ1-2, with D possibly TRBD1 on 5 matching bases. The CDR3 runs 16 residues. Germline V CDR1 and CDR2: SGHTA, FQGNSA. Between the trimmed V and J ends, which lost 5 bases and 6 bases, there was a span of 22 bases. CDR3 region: CASSPGGWGTNNGYTF. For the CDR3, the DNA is TGTGCCAGCAGCCCCGGGGGGTGGGGGACCAATAATGGCTACACCTTC.

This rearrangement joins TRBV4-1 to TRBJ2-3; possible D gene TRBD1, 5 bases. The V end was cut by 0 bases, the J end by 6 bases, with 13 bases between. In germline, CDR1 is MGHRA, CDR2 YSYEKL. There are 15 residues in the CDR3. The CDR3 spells CASSQELQGWDTQYF. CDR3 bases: TGCGCCAGCAGCCAAGAGTTGCAGGGCTGGGATACGCAGTATTTT.

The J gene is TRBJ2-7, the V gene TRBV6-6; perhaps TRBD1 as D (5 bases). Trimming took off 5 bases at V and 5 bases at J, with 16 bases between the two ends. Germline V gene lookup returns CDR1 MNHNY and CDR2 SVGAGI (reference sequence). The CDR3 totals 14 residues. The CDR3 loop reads CASSARGYFDEQYV. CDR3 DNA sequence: TGTGCCAGCAGTGCTAGGGGATATTTTGACGAGCAGTACGTC.

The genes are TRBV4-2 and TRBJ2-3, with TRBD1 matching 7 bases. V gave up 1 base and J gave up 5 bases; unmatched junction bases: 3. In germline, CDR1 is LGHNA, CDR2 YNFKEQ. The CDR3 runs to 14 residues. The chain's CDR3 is CASSQGPGGDTQYF. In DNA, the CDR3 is TGTGCCAGCAGCCAAGGGCCAGGGGGAGATACGCAGTATTTT.

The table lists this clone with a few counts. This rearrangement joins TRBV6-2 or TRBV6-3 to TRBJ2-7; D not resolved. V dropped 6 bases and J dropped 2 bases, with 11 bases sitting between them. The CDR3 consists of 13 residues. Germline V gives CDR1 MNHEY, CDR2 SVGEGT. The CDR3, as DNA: TGTGCCAGCAGCCCGACTCCCCCCTACGAGCAGTACGTC. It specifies CASSPTPPYEQYV.

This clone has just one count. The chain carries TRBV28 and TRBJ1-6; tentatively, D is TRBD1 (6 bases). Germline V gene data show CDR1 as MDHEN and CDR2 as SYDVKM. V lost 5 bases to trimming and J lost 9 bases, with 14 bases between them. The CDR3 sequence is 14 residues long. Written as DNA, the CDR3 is TGTGCCAGCAGTCCCCAGGGGATAAGTTCACCCCTCCACTTT. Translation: CASSPQGISSPLHF.

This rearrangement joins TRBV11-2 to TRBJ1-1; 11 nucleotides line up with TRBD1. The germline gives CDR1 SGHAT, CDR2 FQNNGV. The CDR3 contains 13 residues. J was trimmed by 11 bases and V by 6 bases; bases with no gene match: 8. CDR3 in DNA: TGTGCCAGCAGTCCTCGGACAGGGGGCAACGCTTTCTTT. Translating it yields CASSPRTGGNAFF.